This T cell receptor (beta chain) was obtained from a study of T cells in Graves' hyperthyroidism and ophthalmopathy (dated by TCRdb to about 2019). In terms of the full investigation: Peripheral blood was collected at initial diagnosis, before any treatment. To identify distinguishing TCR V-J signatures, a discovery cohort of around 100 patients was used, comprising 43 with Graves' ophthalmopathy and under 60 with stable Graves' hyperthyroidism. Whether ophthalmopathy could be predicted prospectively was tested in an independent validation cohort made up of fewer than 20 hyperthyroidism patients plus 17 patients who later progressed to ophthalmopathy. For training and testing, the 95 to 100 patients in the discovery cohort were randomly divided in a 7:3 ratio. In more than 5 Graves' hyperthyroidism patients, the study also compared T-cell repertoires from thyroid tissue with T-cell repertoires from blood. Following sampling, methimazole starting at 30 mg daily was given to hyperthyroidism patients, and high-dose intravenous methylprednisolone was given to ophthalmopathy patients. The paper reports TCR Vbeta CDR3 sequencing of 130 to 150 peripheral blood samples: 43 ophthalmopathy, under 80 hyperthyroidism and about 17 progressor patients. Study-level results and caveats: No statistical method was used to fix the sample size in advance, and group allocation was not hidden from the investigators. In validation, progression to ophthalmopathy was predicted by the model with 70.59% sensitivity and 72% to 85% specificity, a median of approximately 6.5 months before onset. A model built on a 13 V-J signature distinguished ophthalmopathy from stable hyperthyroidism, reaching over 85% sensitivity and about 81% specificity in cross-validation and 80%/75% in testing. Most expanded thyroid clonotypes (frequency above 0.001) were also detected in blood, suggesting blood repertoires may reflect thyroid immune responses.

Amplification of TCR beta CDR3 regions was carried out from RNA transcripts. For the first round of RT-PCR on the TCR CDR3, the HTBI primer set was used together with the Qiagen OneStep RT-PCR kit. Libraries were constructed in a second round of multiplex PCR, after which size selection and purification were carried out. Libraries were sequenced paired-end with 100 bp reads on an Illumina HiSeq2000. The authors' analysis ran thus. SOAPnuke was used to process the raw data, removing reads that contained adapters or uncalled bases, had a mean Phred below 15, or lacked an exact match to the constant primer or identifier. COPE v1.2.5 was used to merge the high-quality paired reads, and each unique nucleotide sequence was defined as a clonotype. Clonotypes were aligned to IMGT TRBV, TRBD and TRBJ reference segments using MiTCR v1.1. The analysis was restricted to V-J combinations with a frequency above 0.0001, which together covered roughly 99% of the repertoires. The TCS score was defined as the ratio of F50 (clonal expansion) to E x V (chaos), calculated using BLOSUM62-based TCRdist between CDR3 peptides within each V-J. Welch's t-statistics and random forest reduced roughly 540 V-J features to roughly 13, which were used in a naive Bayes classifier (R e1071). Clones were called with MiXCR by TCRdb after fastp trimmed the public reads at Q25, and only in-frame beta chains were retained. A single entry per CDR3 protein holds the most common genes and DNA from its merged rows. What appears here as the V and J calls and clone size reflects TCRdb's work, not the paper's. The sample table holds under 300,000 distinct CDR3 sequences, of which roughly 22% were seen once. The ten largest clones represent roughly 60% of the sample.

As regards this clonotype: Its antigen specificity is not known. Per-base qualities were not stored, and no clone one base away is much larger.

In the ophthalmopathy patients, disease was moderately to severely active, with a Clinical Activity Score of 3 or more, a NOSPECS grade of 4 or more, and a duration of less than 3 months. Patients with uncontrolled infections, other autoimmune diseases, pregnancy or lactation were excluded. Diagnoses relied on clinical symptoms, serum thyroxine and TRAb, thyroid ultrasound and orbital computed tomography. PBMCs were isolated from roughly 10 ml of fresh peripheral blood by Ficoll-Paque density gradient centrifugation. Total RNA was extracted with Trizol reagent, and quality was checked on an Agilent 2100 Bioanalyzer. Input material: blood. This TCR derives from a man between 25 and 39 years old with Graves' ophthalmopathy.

The bases read TGTGCCAGCATTACACTAGCGGGAGGCACCTACAATGAGCAGTTCTTC. This gives the protein CASITLAGGTYNEQFF. The chain is made from TRBV6-9 and TRBJ2-1; TRBD2 fits 12 bases in the junction. The CDR3 runs 16 amino acids, cysteine and phenylalanine included. The entry retains the CDR3 DNA only, 48 bases that are in frame from base 1. Compared with germline, V lacks 7 bases and J lacks 2 bases; bases without a gene match: 6. As encoded in the germline V gene, CDR1 is MNHGY while CDR2 is SVAAGI.